This paragraph reports one T cell receptor (beta chain). The data belong to a study of blood T cell repertoires in COVID-19. The overall study: Whether acute or convalescent, the COVID-19 samples came from the United States, Italy and Spain. T cells, B-cell-depleted T cells, or PBMCs provided the cDNA or gDNA that served as material.

Original processing methods: Estimation of nucleated cell counts was performed using reference gene primer amplification. The protocol was immunoSEQ multiplex PCR, while the TCRdb copy is restricted to in-frame clones and leaves out a portion. V, J and clone size derive from that table, while D and trimming were established from the DNA sequence. The sample has tens of thousands of clones; 80% to 90% are singletons. The CDR3 sequence is 20 residues long. The receptor comes from a man aged 50 or older with active or convalescent COVID-19. Sample: peripheral blood. The J gene is TRBJ1-6, the V gene TRBV21-1; the tabulated D call, TRBD1, remains unverified against the DNA. TRBV21-1 is a pseudogene locus. This CDR3 is CASSKSTSRQGARYNSPLHF. In DNA form, the CDR3 reads TGTGCCAGCAGCAAATCGACTTCGCGACAGGGGGCAAGGTATAATTCACCCCTCCACTTT.